The T cell receptor (beta chain) under discussion was sequenced for a study of blood T cell repertoires in COVID-19. In the study overall: Acute and convalescent COVID-19 samples came from the United States, Italy and Spain. The analysed material was cDNA or gDNA that came from T cells, B-cell-depleted T cells, or PBMCs.

The CDR3 runs 19 residues. The V gene's germline CDR1 is SQVTM and CDR2 ANQGSEA. The V segment lost 3 bases and the J segment 0 bases; nucleotides outside the gene matches: 16. This clone was seen just once. Original processing notes: By means of reference gene primer amplification, nucleated cell counts were estimated. Profiling relied on immunoSEQ multiplex PCR, and the TCRdb table lists in-frame clones only, not all of them. V and J calls plus clone size are reproduced from that table; the DNA served to infer D and trimming. The sample has about 16,000 clones, 82% seen once. The V and J genes are TRBV29-1 and TRBJ2-4; 8 nucleotides line up with TRBD1. Sequencing was carried out using peripheral blood. The source of this sequence is a woman in her seventies with active COVID-19. The CDR3 DNA reads as TGCAGCGTTGATATCCCGACAGGGGAAGGGGGCCTAGCCAAAAACATTCAGTACTTC. The encoded protein is CSVDIPTGEGGLAKNIQYF.